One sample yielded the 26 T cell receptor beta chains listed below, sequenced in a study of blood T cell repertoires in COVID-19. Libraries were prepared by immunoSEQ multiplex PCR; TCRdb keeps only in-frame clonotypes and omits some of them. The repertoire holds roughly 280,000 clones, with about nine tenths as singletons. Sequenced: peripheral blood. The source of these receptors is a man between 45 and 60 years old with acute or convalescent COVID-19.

CDR3: CASSIGGTGSYNSPLHF. The CDR3 nucleotides are TGTGCCAGTAGTATAGGAGGGACTGGCTCCTATAATTCACCCCTCCACTTT. This chain links TRBV19 with TRBJ1-6; D perhaps matches TRBD1 (5 bases). Germline CDR1 reads LNHDA; CDR2 reads SQIVND (reference sequence). The CDR3 is 17 residues long. The V end lost 1 base, the J end lost 0 bases, and 10 bases lay between the germline ends.

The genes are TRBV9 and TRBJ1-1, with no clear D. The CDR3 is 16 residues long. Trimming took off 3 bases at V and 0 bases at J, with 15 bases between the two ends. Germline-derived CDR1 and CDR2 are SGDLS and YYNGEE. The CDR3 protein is CASSGGLTTLNTEAFF. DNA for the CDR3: TGTGCCAGCAGCGGAGGGTTAACCACTTTGAACACTGAAGCTTTCTTT.

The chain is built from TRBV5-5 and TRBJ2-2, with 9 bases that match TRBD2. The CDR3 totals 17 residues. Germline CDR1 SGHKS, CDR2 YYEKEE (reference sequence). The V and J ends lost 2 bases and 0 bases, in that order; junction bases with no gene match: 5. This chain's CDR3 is CASSFTTSGPNTGELFF. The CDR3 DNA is TGTGCCAGCAGCTTCACTACTAGCGGGCCGAACACCGGGGAGCTGTTTTTT.

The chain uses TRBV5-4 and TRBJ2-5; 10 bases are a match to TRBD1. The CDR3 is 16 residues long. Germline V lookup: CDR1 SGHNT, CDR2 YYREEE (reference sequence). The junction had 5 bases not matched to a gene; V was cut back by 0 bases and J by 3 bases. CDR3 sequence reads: CASSLGQGAPKETQYF. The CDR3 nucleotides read TGTGCCAGCAGCTTGGGACAGGGGGCTCCCAAAGAGACCCAGTACTTC.

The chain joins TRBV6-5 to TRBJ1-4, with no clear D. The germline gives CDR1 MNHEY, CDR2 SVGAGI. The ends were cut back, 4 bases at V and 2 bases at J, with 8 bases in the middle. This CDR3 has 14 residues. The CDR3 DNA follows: TGTGCCAGCAGTTTCAGTCCCACTAATGAAAAACTGTTTTTT. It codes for CASSFSPTNEKLFF.

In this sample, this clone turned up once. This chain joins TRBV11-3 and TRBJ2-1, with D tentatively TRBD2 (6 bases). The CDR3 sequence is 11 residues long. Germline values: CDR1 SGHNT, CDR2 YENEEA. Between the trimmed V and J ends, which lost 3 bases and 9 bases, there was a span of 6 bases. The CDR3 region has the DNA TGTGCCAGCAGCTTGGGGGGTGAGCAGTTCTTC. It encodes CASSLGGEQFF. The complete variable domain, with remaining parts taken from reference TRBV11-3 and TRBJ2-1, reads EAGVVQSPRYKIIEKKQPVAFWCNPISGHNTLYWYLQNLGQGPELLIRYENEEAVDDSQLPKDRFSAERLKGVDSTLKIQPAELGDSAVYLCASSLGGEQFFGPGTRLTVL.

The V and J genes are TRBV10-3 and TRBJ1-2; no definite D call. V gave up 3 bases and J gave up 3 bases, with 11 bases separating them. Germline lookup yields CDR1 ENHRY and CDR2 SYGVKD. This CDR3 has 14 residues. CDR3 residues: CAISEFEGDYGYTF. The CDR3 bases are TGTGCCATCAGTGAATTCGAGGGTGACTATGGCTACACCTTC.

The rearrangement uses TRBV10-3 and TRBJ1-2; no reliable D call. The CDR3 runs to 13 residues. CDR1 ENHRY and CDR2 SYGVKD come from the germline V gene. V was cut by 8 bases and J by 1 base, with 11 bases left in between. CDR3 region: CAIPDTDNYGYTF. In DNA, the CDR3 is TGTGCCATCCCAGATACAGATAACTATGGCTACACCTTC.

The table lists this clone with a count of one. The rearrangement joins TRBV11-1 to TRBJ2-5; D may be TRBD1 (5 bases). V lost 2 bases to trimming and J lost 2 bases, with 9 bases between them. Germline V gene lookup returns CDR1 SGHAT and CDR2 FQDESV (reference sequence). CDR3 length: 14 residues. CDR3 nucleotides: TGTGCCAGCAGCTTACGGACACCTCAAGAGACCCAGTACTTC. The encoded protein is CASSLRTPQETQYF.

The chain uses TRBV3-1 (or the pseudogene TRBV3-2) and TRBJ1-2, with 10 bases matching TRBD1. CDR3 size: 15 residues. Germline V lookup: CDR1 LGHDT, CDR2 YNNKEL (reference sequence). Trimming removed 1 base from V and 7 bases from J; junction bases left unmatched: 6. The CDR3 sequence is CASSQGEGTGAGYTF. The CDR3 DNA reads TGTGCCAGCAGCCAAGGAGAGGGGACAGGGGCTGGCTACACCTTC.

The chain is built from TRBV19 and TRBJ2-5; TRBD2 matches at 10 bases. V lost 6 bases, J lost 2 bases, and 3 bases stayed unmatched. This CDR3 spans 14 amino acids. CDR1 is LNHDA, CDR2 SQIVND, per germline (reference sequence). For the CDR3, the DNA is TGTGCCAGTAGCAAGACTAGCGGGCAAGAGACCCAGTACTTC. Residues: CASSKTSGQETQYF.

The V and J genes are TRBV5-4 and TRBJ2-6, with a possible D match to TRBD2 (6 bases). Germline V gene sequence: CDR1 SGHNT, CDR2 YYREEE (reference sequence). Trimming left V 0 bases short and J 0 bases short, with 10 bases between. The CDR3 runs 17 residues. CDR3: CASSLVGGHSGANVLTF. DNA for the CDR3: TGTGCCAGCAGCTTGGTCGGGGGTCACTCTGGGGCCAACGTCCTGACTTTC.

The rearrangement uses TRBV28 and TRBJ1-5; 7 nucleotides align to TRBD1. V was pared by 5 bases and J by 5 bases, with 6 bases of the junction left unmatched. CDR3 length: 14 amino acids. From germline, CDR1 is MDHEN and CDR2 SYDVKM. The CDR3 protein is CASSLTGPHQPQHF. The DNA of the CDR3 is TGTGCCAGCAGTCTGACAGGGCCCCATCAGCCCCAGCATTTT.

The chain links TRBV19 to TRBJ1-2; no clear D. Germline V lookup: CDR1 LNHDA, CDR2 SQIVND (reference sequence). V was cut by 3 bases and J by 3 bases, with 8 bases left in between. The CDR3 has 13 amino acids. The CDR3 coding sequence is TGTGCCAGTAGTATGGAGGGATACTATGGCTACACCTTC. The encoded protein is CASSMEGYYGYTF.

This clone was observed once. The CDR3 here is CASSLIDGGEQYF. The CDR3 DNA sequence: TGTGCCAGCAGCTTAATAGATGGAGGCGAGCAGTACTTC. J is TRBJ2-7 and V is TRBV11-3; maybe TRBD2 (5 bases). Germline V gene sequence: CDR1 SGHNT, CDR2 YENEEA. The CDR3 totals 13 residues. Trimming shortened V by 2 bases and J by 6 bases, and 11 bases separated the two germline ends.

The CDR3, as DNA: TGTGCCTGGAGTGTAGCAGGGGGCTTCTCTGGCTACACCTTC. It is translated as CAWSVAGGFSGYTF. This sequence joins TRBV30 and TRBJ1-2; 8 positions match TRBD1. V gave up 0 bases and J gave up 7 bases; unmatched junction bases: 7. The CDR3 is 14 residues long. Germline V CDR1 and CDR2: GTSNPN, SVGIG (reference sequence). The entire variable domain, with the rest obtained from reference TRBV30 and TRBJ1-2, is as follows: SQTIHQWPATLVQPVGSPLSLECTVEGTSNPNLYWYRQAAGRGLQLLFYSVGIGQISSEVPQNLSASRPQDRQFILSSKKLLLSDSGFYLCAWSVAGGFSGYTFGSGTRLTVV.

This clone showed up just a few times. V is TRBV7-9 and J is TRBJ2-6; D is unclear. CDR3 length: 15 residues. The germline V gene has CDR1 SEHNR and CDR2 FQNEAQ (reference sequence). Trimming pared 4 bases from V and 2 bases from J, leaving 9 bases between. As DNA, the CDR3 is TGTGCCAGCAGCTCTAACAGACCTGGGGCCAACGTCCTGACTTTC. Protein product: CASSSNRPGANVLTF.

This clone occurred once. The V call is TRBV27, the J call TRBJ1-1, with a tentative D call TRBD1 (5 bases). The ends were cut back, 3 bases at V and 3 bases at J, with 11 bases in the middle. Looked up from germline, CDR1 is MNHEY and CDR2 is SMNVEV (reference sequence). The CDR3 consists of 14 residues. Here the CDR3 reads CASSFSSGHTEAFF. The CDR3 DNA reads TGTGCCAGCAGTTTTTCGTCAGGGCACACTGAAGCTTTCTTT.

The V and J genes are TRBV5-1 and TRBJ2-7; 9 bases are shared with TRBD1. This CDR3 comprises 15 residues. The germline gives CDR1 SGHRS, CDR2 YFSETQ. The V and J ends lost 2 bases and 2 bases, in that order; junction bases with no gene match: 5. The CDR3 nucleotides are TGCGCCAGCAGCTTACTAGGGACAGGGCCCTACGAGCAGTACTTC. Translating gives CASSLLGTGPYEQYF.

The CDR3 loop is CASNADRPTGELFF. The CDR3 nucleotides are TGCGCCAGCAACGCGGACAGACCCACCGGGGAGCTGTTTTTT. The rearrangement uses TRBV10-1 and TRBJ2-2; a weak D match, TRBD1 (6 bases). Germline V gene sequence: CDR1 WNHNN, CDR2 SYGVQD (reference sequence). The germline V and J ends were trimmed by 7 bases and 4 bases, with 13 bases remaining between them. This CDR3 has 14 amino acids.

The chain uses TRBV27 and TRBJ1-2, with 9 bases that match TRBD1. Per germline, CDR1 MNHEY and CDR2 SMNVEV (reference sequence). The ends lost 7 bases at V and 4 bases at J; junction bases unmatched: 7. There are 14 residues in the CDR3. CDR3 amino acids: CASTTGTGTYGYTF. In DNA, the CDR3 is TGTGCCAGCACCACCGGGACAGGGACCTATGGCTACACCTTC.

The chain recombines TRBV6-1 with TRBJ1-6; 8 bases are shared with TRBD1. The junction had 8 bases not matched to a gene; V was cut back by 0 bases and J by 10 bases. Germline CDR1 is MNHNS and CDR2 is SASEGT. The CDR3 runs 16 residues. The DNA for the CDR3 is TGTGCCAGCAGTGAAGCGCGGACAGGGTCAGGCTCACCCCTCCACTTT. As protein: CASSEARTGSGSPLHF.

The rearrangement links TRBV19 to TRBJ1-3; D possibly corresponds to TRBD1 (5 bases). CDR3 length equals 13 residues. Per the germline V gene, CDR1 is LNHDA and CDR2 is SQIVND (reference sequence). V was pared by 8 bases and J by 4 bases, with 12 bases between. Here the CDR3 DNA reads TGTGCCAGTCCGGACAACTCGGGAAACACCATATATTTT. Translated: CASPDNSGNTIYF.

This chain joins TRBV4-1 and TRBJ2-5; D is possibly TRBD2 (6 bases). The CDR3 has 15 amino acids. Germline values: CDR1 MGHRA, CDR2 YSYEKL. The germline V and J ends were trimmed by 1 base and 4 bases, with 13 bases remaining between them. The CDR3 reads CASSQGGGGVETQYF. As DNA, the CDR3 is TGCGCCAGCAGCCAAGGGGGAGGAGGGGTAGAGACCCAGTACTTC.

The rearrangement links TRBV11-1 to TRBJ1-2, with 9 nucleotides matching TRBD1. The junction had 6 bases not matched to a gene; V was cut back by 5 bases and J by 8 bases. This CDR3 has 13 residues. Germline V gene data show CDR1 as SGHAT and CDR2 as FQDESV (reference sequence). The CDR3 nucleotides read TGTGCCAGCAGCCACGGGACAGGGAGGGGCTACACCTTC. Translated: CASSHGTGRGYTF.

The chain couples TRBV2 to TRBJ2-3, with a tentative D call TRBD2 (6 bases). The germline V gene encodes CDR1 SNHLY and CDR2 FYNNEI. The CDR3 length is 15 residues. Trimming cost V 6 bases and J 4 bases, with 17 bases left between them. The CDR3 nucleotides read TGTGCCAGCAGGTGGAGGGACTCCCTGCCAGATACGCAGTATTTT. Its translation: CASRWRDSLPDTQYF.